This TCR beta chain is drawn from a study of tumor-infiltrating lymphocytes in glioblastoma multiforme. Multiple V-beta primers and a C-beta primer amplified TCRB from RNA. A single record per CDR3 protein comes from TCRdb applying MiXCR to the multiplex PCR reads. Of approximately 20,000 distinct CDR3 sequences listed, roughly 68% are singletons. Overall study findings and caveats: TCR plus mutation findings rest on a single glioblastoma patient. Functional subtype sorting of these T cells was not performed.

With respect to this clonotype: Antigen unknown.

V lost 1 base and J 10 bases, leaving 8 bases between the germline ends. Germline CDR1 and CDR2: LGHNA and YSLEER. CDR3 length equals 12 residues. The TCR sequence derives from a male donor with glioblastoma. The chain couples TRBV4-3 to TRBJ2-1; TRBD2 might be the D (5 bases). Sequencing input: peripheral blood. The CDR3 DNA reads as TGCGCCAGCAGCCAAGTTACGGGAGAGCAGTTCTTC. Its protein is CASSQVTGEQFF.